This T cell receptor beta chain was obtained from a study of early T cells in non-severe SARS-CoV-2 infection. Study findings and constraints: Database matching using VDJdb favored anti-spike CD8 responses, with private and CD4 specificities left missing.

This CDR3 is built from 15 residues. V gave up 0 bases and J gave up 7 bases, with 13 bases separating them. From germline, CDR1 is SGHDN and CDR2 FVKESK. A single record per CDR3 protein comes from TCRdb applying MiXCR to the 5' RACE reads. The sample carries roughly 90,000 distinct CDR3 sequences, 11% to 15% recorded once. This clonotype was found a few times. Its antigen is unknown. This TCR derives from an adult who was a healthcare worker with PCR-confirmed SARS-CoV-2 infection or an uninfected control (not recorded which). Material for sequencing was whole blood. The chain couples TRBV14 to TRBJ1-5, with D perhaps TRBD1 (6 bases). CDR3 nucleotides: TGTGCCAGCAGCCAAGACTCCAGGGGCGGACAGCCCCAGCATTTT. The encoded protein is CASSQDSRGGQPQHF.